This T cell receptor (beta chain) was documented in a study of Graves' ophthalmopathy and Graves' hyperthyroidism. In the study overall: A follow-up of 18 months without ophthalmopathy meant that hyperthyroidism was stable.

Other autoimmune diseases, uncontrolled infections, pregnancy or lactation excluded patients from enrollment. Clinicians diagnosed using symptoms, serum thyroxine, TRAb, thyroid ultrasound and orbital computed tomography. Trimming stripped 4 bases from V and 7 bases from J, with 13 bases between. Germline CDR1 SQVTM, CDR2 ANQGSEA. CDR3 length: 12 amino acids. This clonotype has only one observation. Its antigen is unidentified. From RNA, the CDR3 regions of TCR beta chains were amplified and sequenced. A first-round RT-PCR used HTBI primers, followed by a second-round multiplex PCR. From the multiplex PCR reads, TCRdb called clonotypes with MiXCR, one entry per CDR3 protein. The sample has over a million distinct CDR3 sequences; around a third are singletons. Study findings and constraints: Detected in blood as well were most expanded thyroid clonotypes with frequency above 0.001.

The chain combines TRBV29-1 with TRBJ1-1, with D tentatively TRBD1 (6 bases). The sequenced sample was peripheral blood or thyroid tissue (not recorded which). This clonotype was sampled from an adult man with Graves' hyperthyroidism. The CDR3 region has the DNA TGCAGCGTTGGAGGGGGAGTGGTTGAAGCTTTCTTT. Its protein is CSVGGGVVEAFF.